These 15 T cell receptor beta chains came from one sample sequenced in a study of blood T cell repertoires in COVID-19. Generated by immunoSEQ multiplex PCR, the TCRdb table keeps only in-frame clones and is missing some. The table lists approximately 280,000 clones, around 85% of them singletons. The sequenced sample consisted of PBMCs or T cells enriched from blood (not recorded which). These receptor sequences come from a woman in her 50s who had recovered from COVID-19.

This chain joins TRBV2 and TRBJ1-1; D is undetermined. Germline CDR1 and CDR2: SNHLY and FYNNEI. Trimming left V 4 bases short and J 5 bases short, with 11 bases between. The CDR3 loop spans 13 amino acids. The CDR3 protein is CASSAGLRTEAFF. CDR3 in DNA: TGTGCCAGCAGTGCGGGGTTACGGACTGAAGCTTTCTTT.

The chain employs TRBV20-1 and TRBJ2-3, with 7 positions matching TRBD2. The CDR3 contains 15 residues. J was trimmed by 5 bases and V by 3 bases; bases with no gene match: 11. Germline CDR1 is DFQATT and CDR2 is SNEGSKA (reference sequence). CDR3 DNA sequence: TGCAGTGCTAGTCCCAGCGGGGTTGATGGAGATACGCAGTATTTT. Its protein is CSASPSGVDGDTQYF.

This chain uses TRBV3-1 (or the pseudogene TRBV3-2) with TRBJ1-3; 7 bases match TRBD1. The length of the CDR3 is 17 residues. Looked up from germline, CDR1 is LGHDT and CDR2 is YNNKEL (reference sequence). V lost 4 bases and J lost 4; bases outside the gene matches: 13. CDR3 sequence: CASSPLAGGRAGNTIYF. The CDR3, as DNA: TGTGCCAGCAGCCCCCTCGCAGGGGGGAGAGCAGGAAACACCATATATTTT.

The sample holds one count of this clone. V and J are TRBV15 and TRBJ1-5; the match to TRBD1 covers 8 bases. The CDR3 has 16 residues. V gave up 1 base and J gave up 7 bases; unmatched junction bases: 9. The V gene's germline CDR1 is LNHNV and CDR2 YYDKDF (reference sequence). The CDR3 nucleotides read TGTGCCACCAGCAGAGGTCCCGACAGGGGCCAACAGCCCCAGCATTTT. Its translation is CATSRGPDRGQQPQHF. Using reference TRBV15 and TRBJ1-5 for the parts outside the CDR3, the full variable domain is DAMVIQNPRYQVTQFGKPVTLSCSQTLNHNVMYWYQQKSSQAPKLLFHYYDKDFNNEADTPDNFQSRRPNTSFCFLDIRSPGLGDTAMYLCATSRGPDRGQQPQHFGDGTRLSIL.

CDR3 DNA: TGCAGTGCTAGTACTAGCGTCCAAGAGACCCAGTACTTC. Its translation is CSASTSVQETQYF. The gene calls are TRBV20-1 and TRBJ2-5, with 7 nucleotides matching TRBD2. Trimming cost V 3 bases and J 1 base; bases outside gene matches: 2. In germline, CDR1 is DFQATT, CDR2 SNEGSKA (reference sequence). The CDR3 spans 13 residues.

This clone was picked up a small number of times. The J gene is TRBJ2-5, the V gene TRBV19; TRBD1 agrees at 7 bases. The germline gives CDR1 LNHDA, CDR2 SQIVND (reference sequence). CDR3 length: 16 amino acids. The J segment lost 2 bases and the V segment lost 3 bases, leaving 9 bases of the junction unmatched. The CDR3 here is CASSIATMTGQETQYF. The CDR3 nucleotides are TGTGCCAGTAGTATCGCAACTATGACAGGGCAAGAGACCCAGTACTTC.

This clone was found a few times. V is TRBV30 and J is TRBJ1-1; D is uncertain. This CDR3 region has 13 residues. Between the trimmed V and J ends, which lost 3 bases and 2 bases, there was a span of 10 bases. The germline V gene has CDR1 GTSNPN and CDR2 SVGIG (reference sequence). CDR3 coding DNA: TGTGCCTGGAGGAGGCGGGAAAACACTGAAGCTTTCTTT. This encodes CAWRRRENTEAFF.

The chain uses TRBV11-2 and TRBJ1-1, with D hard to call. Germline loops: CDR1 SGHAT, CDR2 FQNNGV. The CDR3 totals 12 residues. V was shortened by 2 bases and J by 5 bases, with 6 bases between the two germline ends. This CDR3 is CASSLPGTEAFF. In nucleotides, the CDR3 is TGTGCCAGCAGCTTACCGGGGACTGAAGCTTTCTTT.

The rearrangement links TRBV27 to TRBJ2-5, with 8 bases aligning to TRBD1. This CDR3 has 15 residues. V lost 4 bases, J lost 5 bases, and 9 bases stayed unmatched. Germline V gene lookup returns CDR1 MNHEY and CDR2 SMNVEV (reference sequence). The CDR3 sequence is CASSSRDRFAETQYF. CDR3 nucleotides: TGTGCCAGCAGTTCCCGGGACAGGTTCGCGGAGACCCAGTACTTC.

This clone is a singleton in its sample. This sequence joins TRBV2 and TRBJ2-5, with D possibly matching TRBD2 (5 bases). The CDR3 has 13 residues. The V end lost 9 bases, the J end lost 5 bases, and 16 bases lay between the germline ends. The germline gives CDR1 SNHLY, CDR2 FYNNEI. CDR3: CASNTAPGETQYF. CDR3 coding DNA: TGTGCCAGTAATACAGCCCCGGGGGAGACCCAGTACTTC.

The genes are TRBV7-2 and TRBJ1-4; 7 nucleotides agree with TRBD1. V shed 5 bases, J shed 5 bases, and the junction held 8 bases outside the gene matches. The CDR3 has 15 residues. The germline V gene encodes CDR1 SGHTA and CDR2 FQGNSA. The CDR3 DNA follows: TGTGCCAGCAGCAAAGGGCCAGGGGGGAATGAAAAACTGTTTTTT. It is translated as CASSKGPGGNEKLFF.

This chain uses TRBV7-2 with TRBJ2-7, with TRBD1 matching 9 bases. This CDR3 is built from 14 residues. V was pared by 6 bases and J by 3 bases, with 6 bases of the junction left unmatched. In germline, CDR1 is SGHTA, CDR2 FQGNSA. CDR3 protein: CASRLQGAIYEQYF. DNA of the CDR3: TGTGCCAGCAGGCTACAGGGGGCGATCTACGAGCAGTACTTC.

The V gene is TRBV29-1, the J gene TRBJ2-3; the D gene is possibly TRBD1 (5 bases). Between the trimmed V and J ends, which lost 7 bases and 2 bases, there was a span of 10 bases. CDR1 is SQVTM, CDR2 ANQGSEA, per germline. The CDR3 runs 12 residues. CDR3 coding DNA: TGCAGCGCCCTGACAGCCACAGATACGCAGTATTTT. It translates to CSALTATDTQYF.

J is TRBJ2-2 and V is TRBV3-1 (or the pseudogene TRBV3-2); D possibly corresponds to TRBD2 (5 bases). V was trimmed by 0 bases and J by 4 bases, leaving 12 bases between them. CDR1 is LGHDT, CDR2 YNNKEL, per germline (reference sequence). The CDR3 is made up of 16 amino acids. The CDR3 DNA reads as TGTGCCAGCAGCCAAGACCAGGTCGCGGGCACCGGGGAGCTGTTTTTT. Protein sequence: CASSQDQVAGTGELFF.

This chain joins TRBV28 and TRBJ1-1, with a possible D match to TRBD1 (6 bases). CDR3 length equals 16 residues. The V end was cut by 3 bases, the J end by 2 bases, with 16 bases between. The germline V gene encodes CDR1 MDHEN and CDR2 SYDVKM. The CDR3 bases are TGTGCCAGCAGTTTTCCCCTGACAGGCACTAACACTGAAGCTTTCTTT. Amino acids: CASSFPLTGTNTEAFF.